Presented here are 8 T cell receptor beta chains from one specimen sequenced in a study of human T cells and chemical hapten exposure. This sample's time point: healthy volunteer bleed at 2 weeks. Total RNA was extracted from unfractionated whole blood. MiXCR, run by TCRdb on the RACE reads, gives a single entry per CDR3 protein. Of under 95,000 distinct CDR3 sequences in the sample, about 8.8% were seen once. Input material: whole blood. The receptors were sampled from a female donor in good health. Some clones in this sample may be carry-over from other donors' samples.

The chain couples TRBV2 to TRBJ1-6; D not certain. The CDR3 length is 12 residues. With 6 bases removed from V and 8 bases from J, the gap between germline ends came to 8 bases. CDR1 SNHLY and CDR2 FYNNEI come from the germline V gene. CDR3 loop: CASSGGDSPLHF. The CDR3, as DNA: TGTGCCAGCAGCGGCGGGGATTCACCCCTCCACTTT.

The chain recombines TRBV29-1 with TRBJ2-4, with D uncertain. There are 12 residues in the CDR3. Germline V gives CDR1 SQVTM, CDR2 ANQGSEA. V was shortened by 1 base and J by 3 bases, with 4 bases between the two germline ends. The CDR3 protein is CSVEGYKNIQYF. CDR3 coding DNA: TGCAGCGTTGAAGGCTACAAAAACATTCAGTACTTC.

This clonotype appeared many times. CDR3 in amino acids: CSAHLGASYEQYF. CDR3 bases: TGCAGTGCGCACTTAGGGGCGTCCTACGAGCAGTACTTC. The V gene is TRBV20-1, the J gene TRBJ2-7, with D perhaps matching TRBD1 (5 bases). There are 13 residues in the CDR3. From germline, CDR1 is DFQATT and CDR2 SNEGSKA (reference sequence). V lost 6 bases, J lost 1 base, and 13 bases lay in between.

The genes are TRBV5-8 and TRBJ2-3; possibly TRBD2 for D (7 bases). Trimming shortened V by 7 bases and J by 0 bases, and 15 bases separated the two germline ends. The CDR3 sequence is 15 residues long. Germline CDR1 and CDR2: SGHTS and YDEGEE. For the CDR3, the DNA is TGTGCCAGCGGCCGCGGGGGCATCAGCACAGATACGCAGTATTTT. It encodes CASGRGGISTDTQYF.

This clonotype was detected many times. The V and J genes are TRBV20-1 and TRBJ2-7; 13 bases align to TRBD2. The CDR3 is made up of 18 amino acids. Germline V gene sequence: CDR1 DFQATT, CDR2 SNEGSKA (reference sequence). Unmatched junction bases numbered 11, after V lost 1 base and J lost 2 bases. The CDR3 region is CSARGLPGLAGTAYEQYF. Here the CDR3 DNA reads TGCAGTGCTAGAGGGCTACCGGGACTAGCGGGAACAGCCTACGAGCAGTACTTC.

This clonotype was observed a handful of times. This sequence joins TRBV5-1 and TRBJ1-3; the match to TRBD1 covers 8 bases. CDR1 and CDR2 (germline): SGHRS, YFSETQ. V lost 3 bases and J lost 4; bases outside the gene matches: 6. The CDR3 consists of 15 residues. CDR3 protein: CASSSSTGVGNTIYF. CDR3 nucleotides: TGCGCCAGCAGCTCTTCGACAGGGGTCGGAAACACCATATATTTT.

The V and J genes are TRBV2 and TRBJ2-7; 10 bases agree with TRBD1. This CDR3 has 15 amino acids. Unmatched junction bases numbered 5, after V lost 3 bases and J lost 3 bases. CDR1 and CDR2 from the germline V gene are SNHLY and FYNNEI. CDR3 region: CASSESGQGFYEQYF. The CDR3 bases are TGTGCCAGCAGTGAGTCGGGACAGGGGTTCTACGAGCAGTACTTC.

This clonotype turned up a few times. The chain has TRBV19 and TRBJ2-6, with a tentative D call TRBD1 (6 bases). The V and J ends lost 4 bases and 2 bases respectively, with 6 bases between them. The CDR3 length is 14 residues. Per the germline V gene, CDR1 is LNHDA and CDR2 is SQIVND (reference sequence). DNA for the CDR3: TGTGCCAGTAGTACAGGGGCTGGGGCCAACGTCCTGACTTTC. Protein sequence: CASSTGAGANVLTF.